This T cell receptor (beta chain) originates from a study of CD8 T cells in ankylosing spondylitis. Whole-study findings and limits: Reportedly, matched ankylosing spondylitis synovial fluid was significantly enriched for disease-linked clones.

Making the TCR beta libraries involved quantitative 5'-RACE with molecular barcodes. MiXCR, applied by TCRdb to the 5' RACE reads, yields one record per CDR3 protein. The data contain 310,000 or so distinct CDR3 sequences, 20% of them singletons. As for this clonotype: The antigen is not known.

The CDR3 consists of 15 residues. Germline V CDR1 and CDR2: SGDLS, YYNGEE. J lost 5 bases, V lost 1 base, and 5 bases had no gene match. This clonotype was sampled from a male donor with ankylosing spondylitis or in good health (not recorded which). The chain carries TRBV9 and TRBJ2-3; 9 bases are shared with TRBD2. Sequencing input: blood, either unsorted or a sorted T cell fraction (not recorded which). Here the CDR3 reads CASSVRREGRDTQYF. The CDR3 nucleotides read TGTGCCAGCAGCGTAAGGCGGGAGGGCCGAGATACGCAGTATTTT.